This TCR beta chain is from a study of PD-L1 blockade in urothelial cancer. For the study at large: Patients arrived having already received 0 to 3 prior chemotherapy regimens.

The sample's time point: peripheral blood 6 weeks after treatment start. The method was immunoSEQ multiplex PCR; TCRdb's version includes in-frame clones alone and lacks a portion of them. This sample has some 51,000 clones, with around 89% found just once. Germline V gene lookup returns CDR1 SSHAT and CDR2 FNYEAQ (reference sequence). The CDR3 is 19 amino acids. J gave up 0 bases and V 5 bases, and 19 bases lay outside the gene matches. The clonotype originates from a man between 60 and 70 years old with urothelial cancer. The sample in question was PBMCs, obtained around atezolizumab (anti-PD-L1) treatment. The gene calls are TRBV7-7 and TRBJ2-7; 7 nucleotides align to TRBD1. DNA for the CDR3: TGTGCCAGCAGCCCACTTACTTCCCAGGGGACAGCTTGCTCCTACGAGCAGTACTTC. Its protein product is CASSPLTSQGTACSYEQYF.